The 8 T cell receptor beta chains presented below share a single source sample, sequenced in a study of cytomegalovirus exposure and HLA in healthy donors. With 60 Vbeta and 13 Jbeta primers, the PCR was carried out. Assay used: immunoSEQ multiplex PCR; TCRdb lists only in-frame clones, some missing. The sample has 120,000 or so clones, about four fifths seen once. Sequenced input: PBMCs. These receptors were obtained from a human donor in good health.

The chain carries TRBV7-9 and TRBJ2-3; maybe TRBD1 (5 bases). The CDR3 sequence is 13 residues long. The V gene's germline CDR1 is SEHNR and CDR2 FQNEAQ (reference sequence). The ends were cut back, 5 bases at V and 5 bases at J, with 11 bases in the middle. The CDR3: CASSNQGGDTQYF. DNA of the CDR3: TGTGCCAGCAGCAATCAGGGTGGAGATACGCAGTATTTT.

This sequence joins TRBV19 and TRBJ2-5, with D perhaps TRBD2 (6 bases). Trimming removed 3 bases at V and 11 bases at J, with 25 bases between. CDR3 length equals 16 residues. In germline, CDR1 is LNHDA, CDR2 SQIVND (reference sequence). CDR3 sequence (DNA): TGTGCCAGTAGTATTCGGGGAGAAGCGACCTTACGGGAGCAGTACTTC. Amino acids: CASSIRGEATLREQYF.

V gene TRBV14 combines with J gene TRBJ1-6; 7 nucleotides match TRBD1. The CDR3 spans 14 residues. CDR1 is SGHDN, CDR2 FVKESK, per germline. After removal of 5 bases from V and 7 bases from J, the junction contained 5 bases not matched to a gene. CDR3 residues: CASSFGQANSPLHF. CDR3 bases: TGTGCCAGCAGCTTCGGACAGGCCAATTCACCCCTCCACTTT.

V and J are TRBV28 and TRBJ1-1; D is uncertain. The CDR3 loop spans 11 amino acids. Trimming stripped 5 bases from V and 4 bases from J, with 5 bases between. Germline V lookup: CDR1 MDHEN, CDR2 SYDVKM. The CDR3, as DNA: TGTGCCAGCAGTCGTGTCACTGAAGCTTTCTTT. It encodes CASSRVTEAFF.

This sequence joins TRBV5-1 and TRBJ1-3, with D unclear. Per the germline V gene, CDR1 is SGHRS and CDR2 is YFSETQ. Trimming pared 1 base from V and 4 bases from J, leaving 9 bases between. The CDR3 is made up of 14 amino acids. CDR3 in DNA: TGCGCCAGCAGCTTGACGGGGAACGGAAACACCATATATTTT. Translating it yields CASSLTGNGNTIYF.

The chain links TRBV7-6 to TRBJ1-2; D is perhaps TRBD1 (6 bases). This CDR3 contains 16 residues. Trimming removed 5 bases at V and 8 bases at J, with 24 bases between. CDR1 is SGHVS and CDR2 is FNYEAQ in the germline V gene. CDR3 DNA sequence: TGTGCCAGCAGCCCAACGGGGACACCCTCACTTTGGGGCTACACCTTC. This encodes CASSPTGTPSLWGYTF.

The chain uses TRBV29-1 and TRBJ2-7; TRBD2 agrees at 7 bases. CDR1 is SQVTM and CDR2 is ANQGSEA in the germline V gene. The CDR3 totals 17 residues. With 3 bases clipped from V and 5 bases from J, the junction kept 19 bases outside the gene matches. The CDR3 nucleotides are TGCAGCGTTGACTCCCGGGGGACTACCACCTCTTCTGACGAGCAGTACTTC. Its translation: CSVDSRGTTTSSDEQYF.

J is TRBJ1-2 and V is TRBV12-2. TRBV12-2 is a pseudogene locus. This CDR3 comprises 11 residues. CDR3 nucleotides: TGTGCAAGTCGCTTAATATGTGGCTACACCTTC. This translates into CASRLICGYTF.